Listed below are T cell receptor beta chains from one sample, sequenced in a study of shared clonotypes between healthy human individuals. Libraries were prepared by immunoSEQ multiplex PCR; TCRdb keeps only in-frame clonotypes and omits some of them. The sample has some 790,000 clones; about two thirds are singletons. The material sequenced was memory CD4+ T cells sorted from blood. Receptors were obtained from a woman in her thirties in good health. CDR3s include the opening cysteine and the closing phenylalanine or tryptophan.

V	J	CDR3
TRBV7-9	TRBJ2-1	CASSLGTAHLNEQFF
TRBV5-8	TRBJ2-7	CASSLRITYEQYF
TRBV5-1	TRBJ2-2	CASLEGTNTGELFF
TRBV7-2	TRBJ2-1	CASRPTGSNHNEQFF
TRBV18	TRBJ1-1	CASSSGGDTEAFF
TRBV19	TRBJ2-1	CASSTRDRGGEQFF
TRBV20-1	TRBJ1-2	CSALGLNGYTF
TRBV27	TRBJ2-7	CASSLYPPAGGAYEQYF
TRBV27	TRBJ2-1	CASSLSMTSSNEQFF
TRBV19	TRBJ2-7	CASSMGQGVYEQYF
TRBV6-5	TRBJ2-7	CASSSPGQSSYEQYF
TRBV5-1	TRBJ2-5	CASSFGLAGALETQYF
TRBV28	TRBJ1-1	CASSLWQGTEAFF
TRBV6-1	TRBJ1-2	CATGQGDSDGYTF
TRBV7-2	TRBJ2-3	CASSTWGAGLSTDTQYF
TRBV18	TRBJ2-5	CASSPLAAMERETQYF
TRBV29-1	TRBJ2-2	CSATGYPGELFF
TRBV7-2	TRBJ1-2	CASSSTQGNYGYTF
TRBV11-1	TRBJ2-7	CASSLYFNEEQYF
TRBV25-1	TRBJ2-2	CASTPPTGELFF
TRBV27	TRBJ1-1	CASSFPGRATEAFF
TRBV6-5	TRBJ2-7	CASRSGGGSYEQYF
TRBV18	TRBJ2-5	CASSTPGQKETQYF
TRBV7-6	TRBJ2-2	CASSPGPVGELFF
TRBV2	TRBJ2-1	CASSEGTTPYNEQFF
TRBV5-1	TRBJ2-5	CASSSGAGETQYF
TRBV25-1	TRBJ2-2	CASSAHSGRGNTGELFF
TRBV5-1	TRBJ1-2	CASSWDRGDYGYTF
TRBV5-1	TRBJ1-2	CASSLDGTASYGYTF
TRBV7-9	TRBJ2-2	CASSLWGQGSTGELFF
TRBV5-6	TRBJ2-2	CASTQTIGELFF
TRBV28	TRBJ2-1	CASTFGVREQFF
TRBV19	TRBJ1-2	CASSTGVGGYTF
TRBV18	TRBJ2-3	CASSPFEWSSGGGDTQYF
TRBV5-6	TRBJ2-1	CASSPDPLSNEQFF
TRBV18	TRBJ1-2	CASSPRQGTSNYGYTF
TRBV4-2	TRBJ1-3	CASSQGDRDTNTIYF
TRBV28	TRBJ2-3	CASSSRGGGSTDTQYF
TRBV28	TRBJ2-7	CASSFGHLSEQYF
TRBV7-2	TRBJ2-1	CASSLGNYNEQFF
TRBV11-2	TRBJ2-2	CASGLQTGATGELFF
TRBV18	TRBJ1-4	CASSPGSGEKLFF
TRBV28	TRBJ1-3	CASGPRWVSGRRYTIYF
TRBV4-2	TRBJ2-1	CASSHGDRDRGEQFF
TRBV5-1	TRBJ2-2	CASSLDGGNTGELFF
TRBV7-8	TRBJ1-1	CASSLTNVNTEAFF
TRBV6-6	TRBJ1-3	CASSPSFRNTIYF
TRBV18	TRBJ1-4	CASSPETGTNEKLFF
TRBV28	TRBJ1-6	CASSLSSYNSPLHF
TRBV5-1	TRBJ2-7	CASSLGLAGLNEQYF
TRBV11-2	TRBJ1-1	CASSRARPQGWAFF
TRBV5-8	TRBJ1-5	CASSLGQYSNQPQHF
TRBV5-1	TRBJ2-6	CASSLDPYGSSGANVLTF